This entry lists 32 T cell receptor beta chains sequenced from one sample in a study of cytomegalovirus exposure and HLA in healthy donors (dated by TCRdb to 2016 to 2017). Libraries came from the immunoSEQ multiplex PCR assay. The multiplex PCR relied on a mix of 60 forward primers for TCR Vbeta segments and 13 reverse primers for TCR Jbeta segments. In TCRdb, the immuneACCESS table is reduced to in-frame sequences with V and J assigned. These tables do not hold every clone; where another copy was compared, an unresolved V gene accounts for under half, and the others remain unexplained. The sample profile shows around 79,000 clones; roughly 73% of them were found once. The ten largest clonotypes hold more than 15% of the sample. The sequencing sample was made of PBMCs. The receptors stem from a woman in her 40s in good health and CMV-seropositive.

CDR3 sequence: CASSTQRSSSPLHF. The DNA for the CDR3 is TGCGCCAGCAGCACCCAGAGGTCCTCGTCACCCCTCCACTTT. V gene TRBV4-1 combines with J gene TRBJ1-6; D gene unclear. The germline gives CDR1 MGHRA, CDR2 YSYEKL. Deletions cut 5 bases from V and 10 bases from J, with 15 bases between. CDR3 length equals 14 residues.

This clone appeared a few times. This chain joins TRBV7-3 and TRBJ1-6, with no clear D. The CDR3 loop spans 13 amino acids. Germline CDR1 SGHTA, CDR2 FQGTGA. V was cut by 2 bases and J by 10 bases, with 9 bases left in between. CDR3 nucleotides: TGTGCCAGCAGCTTACAGGCCAGGTCACCCCTCCACTTT. This encodes CASSLQARSPLHF. Full variable domain (rest looked up from reference TRBV7-3 and TRBJ1-6): GAGVSQTPSNKVTEKGKYVELRCDPISGHTALYWYRQSLGQGPEFLIYFQGTGAADDSGLPNDRFFAVRPEGSVSTLKIQRTERGDSAVYLCASSLQARSPLHFGNGTRLTVT.

V gene TRBV28 combines with J gene TRBJ1-4; D call uncertain. The CDR3 runs 15 residues. V was pared by 5 bases and J by 3 bases, with 13 bases between. The germline V gene encodes CDR1 MDHEN and CDR2 SYDVKM. CDR3 DNA: TGTGCCAGCAGTCGTGAACTCTCCTCTAATGAAAAACTGTTTTTT. Amino acids: CASSRELSSNEKLFF.

The rearrangement links TRBV5-6 to TRBJ1-2; D gene ambiguous. The ends were cut back, 5 bases at V and 4 bases at J, with 18 bases in the middle. Germline V gene data show CDR1 as SGHDT and CDR2 as YYEEEE. The CDR3 is 15 amino acids. For the CDR3, the DNA is TGTGCCAGCAGTAACTTTGGAGTCGGATTCTATGGCTACACCTTC. It specifies CASSNFGVGFYGYTF.

The chain uses TRBV20-1 and TRBJ2-5, with no clear D. Germline V gene sequence: CDR1 DFQATT, CDR2 SNEGSKA (reference sequence). The length of the CDR3 is 11 residues. V shed 2 bases and J shed 7 bases, with 8 bases lying between them. This CDR3 is CSARRRGTQYF. CDR3 nucleotide sequence: TGCAGTGCTAGACGAAGAGGGACCCAGTACTTC.

This chain joins TRBV5-1 and TRBJ2-3, with D perhaps TRBD1 (6 bases). The CDR3 is made up of 14 amino acids. V lost 4 bases and J 3 bases, leaving 12 bases between the germline ends. Germline assignment: CDR1 SGHRS and CDR2 YFSETQ. CDR3 amino acids: CASSLQGWTDTQYF. DNA for the CDR3: TGCGCCAGCAGCCTACAGGGTTGGACAGATACGCAGTATTTT.

The chain joins TRBV7-6 to TRBJ2-1; no reliable D call. The CDR3 sequence is 15 residues long. Looked up from germline, CDR1 is SGHVS and CDR2 is FNYEAQ. Trimming stripped 5 bases from V and 0 bases from J, with 11 bases between. CDR3 bases: TGTGCCAGCAGCAAGACTCGACCCTCCTACAATGAGCAGTTCTTC. It encodes CASSKTRPSYNEQFF.

The gene calls are TRBV7-9 and TRBJ2-5; D is perhaps TRBD1 (6 bases). Germline CDR1 is SEHNR and CDR2 is FQNEAQ (reference sequence). Trimming removed 0 bases at V and 9 bases at J, with 17 bases between. CDR3 size: 15 residues. The DNA for the CDR3 is TGTGCCAGCAGCTTAGCGCCAGGGGCCGGGTCAGCCCAGTACTTC. It encodes CASSLAPGAGSAQYF. Variable domain in full (rest from reference TRBV7-9 and TRBJ2-5): DTGVSQNPRHKITKRGQNVTFRCDPISEHNRLYWYRQTLGQGPEFLTYFQNEAQLEKSRLLSDRFSAERPKGSFSTLEIQRTEQGDSAMYLCASSLAPGAGSAQYFGPGTRLLVL.

The genes are TRBV13 and TRBJ2-2, with 8 bases fitting TRBD1. Germline assignment: CDR1 PRHDT and CDR2 FYEKMQ (reference sequence). V dropped 6 bases and J dropped 0; count of bases not matched to a gene: 3. CDR3 size: 15 residues. CDR3 residues: CASRLDRANTGELFF. CDR3 sequence (DNA): TGTGCCAGCAGATTGGACAGGGCGAACACCGGGGAGCTGTTTTTT.

The chain links TRBV4-1 to TRBJ1-4, with 7 bases lining up with TRBD1. CDR1 is MGHRA, CDR2 YSYEKL, per germline. There are 15 residues in the CDR3. V gave up 1 base and J gave up 7 bases; unmatched junction bases: 6. The CDR3: CASSQGDSVVEKLFF. DNA for the CDR3: TGCGCCAGCAGCCAAGGGGACAGTGTGGTTGAAAAACTGTTTTTT.

The CDR3 region is CASSPGTGGGYTF. CDR3 nucleotides: TGTGCCAGCAGCCCAGGGACAGGGGGCGGCTACACCTTC. The chain employs TRBV6-5 and TRBJ1-2; 12 positions match TRBD1. CDR1 and CDR2 (germline): MNHEY, SVGAGI. Losses at the gene ends were 6 bases for V and 8 bases for J; bases not matched to a gene: 4. The CDR3 is made up of 13 amino acids.

V gene TRBV7-2 combines with J gene TRBJ2-7, with unresolved D. CDR1 and CDR2 from the germline V gene are SGHTA and FQGNSA. V was cut by 7 bases and J by 6 bases, with 13 bases left in between. The CDR3 totals 12 residues. The CDR3 loop reads CASTFSSFEQYF. CDR3 DNA sequence: TGTGCCAGCACCTTTAGCAGCTTCGAGCAGTACTTC.

The chain carries TRBV5-1 and TRBJ2-1; 7 bases are shared with TRBD1. CDR3 length equals 15 residues. With V trimmed by 7 bases and J by 0 bases, 7 bases remained unmatched. CDR1 SGHRS and CDR2 YFSETQ come from the germline V gene. The CDR3 sequence is CASQGTVSSYNEQFF. The CDR3 nucleotides are TGCGCCAGCCAGGGGACAGTTAGCTCCTACAATGAGCAGTTCTTC.

The J gene is TRBJ1-5, the V gene TRBV10-1; D call uncertain. The V gene lost 7 bases and the J gene lost 0 bases, with 7 bases spanning the gap. The V gene's germline CDR1 is WNHNN and CDR2 SYGVQD (reference sequence). This CDR3 contains 13 residues. CDR3 bases: TGCGCCAGCAACGGTGATAGCAATCAGCCCCAGCATTTT. Its translation: CASNGDSNQPQHF.

This sequence joins TRBV5-1 and TRBJ1-1; perhaps TRBD1 as D (6 bases). The CDR3 is 21 amino acids. The germline CDR1 and CDR2 sequences are SGHRS and YFSETQ. V was trimmed by 3 bases and J by 6 bases, leaving 36 bases between them. In DNA form, the CDR3 reads TGCGCCAGCAGCTCGAAACTGACCCCCGGGGCGCAGGGGCCGGGCTGGGCTGAAGCTTTCTTT. Its translation is CASSSKLTPGAQGPGWAEAFF.

This clone appeared a few times. This chain uses TRBV5-1 with TRBJ1-2; possibly TRBD1 for D (6 bases). This CDR3 has 12 residues. Trimming took off 3 bases at V and 8 bases at J, with 11 bases between the two ends. Per the germline V gene, CDR1 is SGHRS and CDR2 is YFSETQ. The CDR3 region has the DNA TGCGCCAGCAGCTCAGGGGCATGGGGCTACACCTTC. This encodes CASSSGAWGYTF.

In its sample, this clone was seen a few times. J is TRBJ2-1 and V is TRBV9, with TRBD1 as a possible D gene (6 bases). Trimming removed 4 bases from V and 6 bases from J, with 20 bases in between. The CDR3 covers 16 residues. CDR1 and CDR2 from the germline V gene are SGDLS and YYNGEE. The CDR3: CASSTRQAATRNEQFF. For the CDR3, the DNA is TGTGCCAGCAGCACAAGACAGGCAGCTACACGCAATGAGCAGTTCTTC.

The chain recombines TRBV14 with TRBJ1-1; TRBD1 aligns across 7 bases. Germline values: CDR1 SGHDN, CDR2 FVKESK. This CDR3 contains 12 residues. V gave up 0 bases and J gave up 11 bases; unmatched junction bases: 3. DNA of the CDR3: TGTGCCAGCAGCCAAGAACAGGGGCGCGCTTTCTTT. It is translated as CASSQEQGRAFF.

The gene calls are TRBV29-1 and TRBJ2-1, with 7 bases that match TRBD2. Germline lookup yields CDR1 SQVTM and CDR2 ANQGSEA. CDR3 length: 11 amino acids. Trimming removed 7 bases from V and 9 bases from J; junction bases left unmatched: 6. The CDR3 bases are TGCAGCGCCCTTAGCGGGCCTGAGCAGTTCTTC. This gives the protein CSALSGPEQFF.

The V gene is TRBV2, the J gene TRBJ1-1; no clear D gene. The CDR3 runs 17 residues. The ends were cut back, 2 bases at V and 1 base at J, with 17 bases in the middle. Germline V gene lookup returns CDR1 SNHLY and CDR2 FYNNEI. This chain's CDR3 is CASSERQRLLRNTEAFF. CDR3 nucleotide sequence: TGTGCCAGCAGTGAAAGGCAGCGGCTGTTGAGGAACACTGAAGCTTTCTTT.

This chain links TRBV14 with TRBJ1-4; 8 bases are a match to TRBD1. With 4 bases clipped from V and 8 bases from J, the junction kept 9 bases outside the gene matches. In germline, CDR1 is SGHDN, CDR2 FVKESK. CDR3 length: 15 residues. CDR3 region: CASSLNQGAGEKLFF. The CDR3 coding sequence is TGTGCCAGCAGCCTGAATCAGGGGGCAGGGGAAAAACTGTTTTTT. Complete variable domain (other parts from reference TRBV14 and TRBJ1-4): EAGVTQFPSHSVIEKGQTVTLRCDPISGHDNLYWYRRVMGKEIKFLLHFVKESKQDESGMPNNRFLAERTGGTYSTLKVQPAELEDSGVYFCASSLNQGAGEKLFFGSGTQLSVL.

This clone occurred a few times. The J gene is TRBJ1-3, the V gene TRBV7-2; 7 nucleotides line up with TRBD1. CDR3 length: 13 amino acids. Germline lookup yields CDR1 SGHTA and CDR2 FQGNSA. V lost 10 bases to trimming and J lost 1 base; unmatched junction nucleotides: 4. The CDR3 DNA reads as TGTGCCACTGCGACAGGGTCTGGAAACACCATATATTTT. Protein product: CATATGSGNTIYF.

This clone showed up just once. The CDR3 DNA reads as TGTGCCAGCACCTTCGGCGGGAGTTACGAGCAGTACTTC. Residues: CASTFGGSYEQYF. The rearrangement links TRBV11-2 to TRBJ2-7; TRBD2 matches at 7 bases. The CDR3 runs 13 residues. The V and J ends lost 7 bases and 4 bases, in that order; junction bases with no gene match: 7. CDR1 and CDR2 from the germline V gene are SGHAT and FQNNGV. The entire variable domain, with the rest obtained from reference TRBV11-2 and TRBJ2-7, is as follows: EAGVAQSPRYKIIEKRQSVAFWCNPISGHATLYWYQQILGQGPKLLIQFQNNGVVDDSQLPKDRFSAERLKGVDSTLKIQPAKLEDSAVYLCASTFGGSYEQYFGPGTRLTVT.

The V gene is TRBV7-6, the J gene TRBJ2-7, with 9 bases identical to TRBD1. Trimming cost V 6 bases and J 1 base; bases outside gene matches: 7. CDR3 size: 15 residues. Germline CDR1 reads SGHVS; CDR2 reads FNYEAQ. CDR3 sequence: CASSYTGGSSYEQYF. CDR3 nucleotides: TGTGCCAGCAGTTATACAGGGGGCAGTTCCTACGAGCAGTACTTC.

The rearrangement joins TRBV27 to TRBJ1-1, with D unresolved. The CDR3 runs 17 residues. Trimming pared 2 bases from V and 1 base from J, leaving 17 bases between. CDR1 is MNHEY and CDR2 is SMNVEV in the germline V gene (reference sequence). As DNA, the CDR3 is TGTGCCAGCAGTTTAAAGATGCTTGGTTCCGGGAACACTGAAGCTTTCTTT. Translated, it gives CASSLKMLGSGNTEAFF.

This chain joins TRBV11-3 and TRBJ2-1; tentative D call: TRBD2 (7 bases). The CDR3 covers 17 residues. Germline V gene lookup returns CDR1 SGHNT and CDR2 YENEEA. Trimming took 2 bases from V and 0 from J, leaving 14 bases between them. CDR3 nucleotides: TGTGCCAGCAGCTTACTCAGGGGCGGGAGCTCCTACAATGAGCAGTTCTTC. It yields the protein CASSLLRGGSSYNEQFF.

The chain is built from TRBV6-5 and TRBJ1-2, with D perhaps TRBD1 (6 bases). This CDR3 is built from 15 residues. Trimming shortened V by 7 bases and J by 6 bases, and 21 bases separated the two germline ends. Per the germline V gene, CDR1 is MNHEY and CDR2 is SVGAGI. This chain's CDR3 is CASISWGGPGDGYTF. CDR3 nucleotides: TGTGCCAGCATCTCTTGGGGGGGGCCGGGGGATGGCTACACCTTC.

V and J are TRBV27 and TRBJ1-1, with D hard to call. V dropped 0 bases and J dropped 1 base, with 15 bases sitting between them. CDR3 length: 17 amino acids. Germline CDR1 is MNHEY and CDR2 is SMNVEV (reference sequence). The CDR3 is CASSLSALEIPNTEAFF. For the CDR3, the DNA is TGTGCCAGCAGTTTATCAGCCCTTGAGATCCCGAACACTGAAGCTTTCTTT.

V usage is TRBV4-3 and J usage is TRBJ2-2; 12 bases match TRBD2. Trimming removed 4 bases from V and 3 bases from J; junction bases left unmatched: 9. CDR3 length equals 18 residues. Per germline, CDR1 LGHNA and CDR2 YSLEER. CDR3 sequence: CASSPGASGRADTGELFF. In DNA, the CDR3 is TGCGCCAGCAGCCCCGGGGCTAGCGGGAGGGCCGACACCGGGGAGCTGTTTTTT.

The sample holds a few counts of this clone. The rearrangement joins TRBV23-1 to TRBJ2-7, with TRBD1 matching 8 bases. TRBV23-1 is identified as an open reading frame with a role that is uncertain. The CDR3 length is 15 residues. V dropped 4 bases and J dropped 5; count of bases not matched to a gene: 10. CDR3 region: CASSLRETGVNEQYF. The CDR3 nucleotides read TGCGCCAGCAGTCTGAGGGAGACAGGGGTCAACGAGCAGTACTTC.

The V gene is TRBV21-1, the J gene TRBJ2-7; the table assigns TRBD1, which was not confirmed against the DNA. TRBV21-1 constitutes a pseudogene. The CDR3 sequence is 15 residues long. The CDR3: CASSPAPRDKYEQYF. The DNA for the CDR3 is TGTGCCAGCAGCCCTGCCCCCCGGGACAAATACGAGCAGTACTTC.

The gene calls are TRBV7-2 and TRBJ1-5; TRBD1 agrees at 9 bases. CDR1 and CDR2 from the germline V gene are SGHTA and FQGNSA. The CDR3 has 14 amino acids. V gave up 4 bases and J gave up 5 bases; unmatched junction bases: 3. The CDR3 reads CASSSGTGHQPQHF. The CDR3 region has the DNA TGTGCCAGCAGCTCCGGGACAGGGCATCAGCCCCAGCATTTT.